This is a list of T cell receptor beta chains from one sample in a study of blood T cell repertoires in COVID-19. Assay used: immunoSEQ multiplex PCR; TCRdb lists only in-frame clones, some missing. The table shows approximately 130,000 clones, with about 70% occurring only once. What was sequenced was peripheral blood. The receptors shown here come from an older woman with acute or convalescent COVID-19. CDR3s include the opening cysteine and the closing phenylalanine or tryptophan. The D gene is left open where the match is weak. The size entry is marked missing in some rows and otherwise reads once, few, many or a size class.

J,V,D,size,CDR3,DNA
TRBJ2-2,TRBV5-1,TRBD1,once,CASSLAGQSTGELFF,TGCGCCAGCAGCTTGGCGGGACAGAGCACCGGGGAGCTGTTTTTT
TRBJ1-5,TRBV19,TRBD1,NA,CASSAGTGRDQPQHF,TGTGCCAGTAGTGCCGGGACAGGGAGGGATCAGCCCCAGCATTTT
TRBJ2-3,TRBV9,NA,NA,CASSADSSTDTQYF,TGTGCCAGCAGCGCGGACTCAAGCACAGATACGCAGTATTTT
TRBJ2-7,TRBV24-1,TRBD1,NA,CATSDLRTNRGQYF,TGTGCCACCAGTGATCTACGGACGAACAGGGGGCAGTACTTC
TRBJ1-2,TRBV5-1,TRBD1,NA,CASRQTGRVSSGYTF,TGCGCCAGTCGACAGACAGGGCGCGTATCGTCTGGCTACACCTTC
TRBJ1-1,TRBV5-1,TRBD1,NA,CASSQGAGTEAFF,TGCGCCAGCTCACAGGGGGCAGGGACTGAAGCTTTCTTT
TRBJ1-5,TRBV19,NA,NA,CASTTLVDRKAQPQHF,TGTGCCAGTACTACACTGGTTGACAGGAAGGCTCAGCCCCAGCATTTT
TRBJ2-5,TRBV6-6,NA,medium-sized,CASSYPNRASGETQYF,TGTGCCAGCAGTTACCCTAACAGGGCCTCGGGAGAGACCCAGTACTTC
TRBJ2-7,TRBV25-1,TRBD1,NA,CASSEIEPGQPSSYEQYF,TGTGCCAGCAGTGAAATAGAGCCGGGACAGCCGAGCTCCTACGAGCAGTACTTC
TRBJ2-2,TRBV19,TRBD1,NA,CASSQDRGLDTGELFF,TGTGCCAGTAGTCAAGACAGGGGGCTGGACACCGGGGAGCTGTTTTTT
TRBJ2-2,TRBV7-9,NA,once,CASSLARGGELFF,TGTGCCAGCAGCTTAGCGCGCGGCGGGGAGCTGTTTTTT
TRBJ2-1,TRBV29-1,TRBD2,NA,CSVLSGRLDEQFF,TGCAGCGTTTTGAGCGGGAGGCTCGATGAGCAGTTCTTC
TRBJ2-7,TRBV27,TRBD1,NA,CASSLSGQGNAYEQYF,TGTGCCAGCAGTTTATCCGGACAGGGGAACGCCTACGAGCAGTACTTC
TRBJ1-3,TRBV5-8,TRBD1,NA,CASSRQGLGGNTIYF,TGTGCCAGCAGCCGACAGGGTTTGGGAGGAAACACCATATATTTT
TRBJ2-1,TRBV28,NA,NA,CASSFSGSNNEQFF,TGTGCCAGCAGTTTCTCGGGGTCTAACAATGAGCAGTTCTTC
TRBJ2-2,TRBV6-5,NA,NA,CASSYPQTGELFF,TGTGCCAGCAGTTACCCCCAAACCGGGGAGCTGTTTTTT
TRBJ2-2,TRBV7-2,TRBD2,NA,CASTRGGTGELFF,TGTGCCAGCACCCGGGGGGGCACCGGGGAGCTGTTTTTT
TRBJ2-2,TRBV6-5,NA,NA,CASKHRPTNTGELFF,TGTGCCAGCAAACACAGGCCAACGAACACCGGGGAGCTGTTTTTT
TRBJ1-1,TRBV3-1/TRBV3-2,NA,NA,CASSARRRRDMNTEAFF,TGTGCCAGCAGCGCCCGTCGGAGGCGAGACATGAACACTGAAGCTTTCTTT
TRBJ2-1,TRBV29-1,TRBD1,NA,CSVGTGHSSYNEQFF,TGCAGCGTTGGGACAGGGCACTCCTCCTACAATGAGCAGTTCTTC
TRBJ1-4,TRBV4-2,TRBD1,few,CASSPGGGNEKLFF,TGTGCCAGCAGCCCAGGGGGCGGGAATGAAAAACTGTTTTTT
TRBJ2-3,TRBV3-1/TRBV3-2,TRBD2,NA,CASSQDLLAKDTQYF,TGTGCCAGCAGCCAAGATCTACTAGCGAAAGATACGCAGTATTTT
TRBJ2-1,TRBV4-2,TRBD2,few,CASSHGLAGLVSYNEQFF,TGTGCCAGCAGCCACGGGCTAGCGGGATTGGTTTCCTACAATGAGCAGTTCTTC
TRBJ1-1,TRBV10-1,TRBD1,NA,CASSVGQGTEAFF,TGCGCCAGCAGTGTTGGACAGGGCACTGAAGCTTTCTTT
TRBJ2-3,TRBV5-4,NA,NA,CASSKNLGGSPDTQYF,TGTGCCAGCAGCAAAAACCTCGGGGGTTCGCCAGATACGCAGTATTTT
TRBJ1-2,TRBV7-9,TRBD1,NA,CASTPGTGANYGYTF,TGTGCCAGCACACCCGGGACAGGAGCTAACTATGGCTACACCTTC
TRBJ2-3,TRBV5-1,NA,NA,CASSLMGGGTDTQYF,TGCGCCAGCAGCTTGATGGGGGGAGGCACAGATACGCAGTATTTT
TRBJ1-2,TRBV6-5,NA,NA,CASSARGYGYTF,TGTGCCAGCAGCGCCCGCGGCTATGGCTACACCTTC
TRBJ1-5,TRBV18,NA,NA,CASSLSGENNQPQHF,TGTGCCAGCTCACTCTCCGGGGAGAACAATCAGCCCCAGCATTTT
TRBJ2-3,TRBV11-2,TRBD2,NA,CASSLASGGKTDTQYF,TGTGCCAGCAGCTTAGCTAGCGGGGGGAAAACAGATACGCAGTATTTT
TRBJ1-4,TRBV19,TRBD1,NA,CASTGDRPSTINEKLFF,TGTGCCAGTACCGGGGACAGACCTTCGACTATTAATGAAAAACTGTTTTTT
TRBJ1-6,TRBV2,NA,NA,CASSVSKFRGALDSLHF,TGTGCCAGCAGCGTGTCAAAATTCAGGGGCGCTTTAGATTCTCTCCACTTT
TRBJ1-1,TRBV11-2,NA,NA,CASSRGTEAFF,TGTGCCAGCAGCCGCGGGACTGAAGCTTTCTTT
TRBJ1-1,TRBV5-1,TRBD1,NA,CASSLAVGTGANTEAFF,TGCGCCAGCAGCTTGGCCGTTGGGACAGGGGCGAACACTGAAGCTTTCTTT
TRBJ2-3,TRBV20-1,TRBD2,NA,CSASSILAGDDTQYF,TGCAGTGCTAGTAGTATCCTAGCGGGAGATGATACGCAGTATTTT
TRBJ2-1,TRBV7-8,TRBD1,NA,CASSLGQGALNEQFF,TGTGCCAGCAGCTTGGGACAGGGGGCGCTTAATGAGCAGTTCTTC
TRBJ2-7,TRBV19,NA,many,CASSMGGYEQYF,TGTGCCAGTAGTATGGGAGGCTACGAGCAGTACTTC
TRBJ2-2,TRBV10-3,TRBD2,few,CAISESRGVDGTGELFF,TGTGCCATCAGTGAGTCGCGGGGGGTCGACGGCACCGGGGAGCTGTTTTTT
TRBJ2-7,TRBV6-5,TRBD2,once,CASNPNRGGAYEQYF,TGTGCCAGCAATCCAAATCGGGGAGGGGCCTACGAGCAGTACTTC
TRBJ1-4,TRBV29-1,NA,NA,CSVGWGLTTNEKLFF,TGCAGCGTTGGATGGGGGCTAACAACTAATGAAAAACTGTTTTTT
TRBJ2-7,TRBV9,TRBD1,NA,CASSVGGTGAYEQYF,TGTGCCAGCAGCGTAGGTGGGACAGGAGCCTACGAGCAGTACTTC